One and the same sample provided the 29 T cell receptor beta chains below, sequenced in a study of blood T cell repertoires in COVID-19. Clones were sequenced by immunoSEQ multiplex PCR, and TCRdb holds only the in-frame ones, with some missing. Here the sample spans about 260,000 clones, roughly 80% being singletons. Sample: peripheral blood. These receptors originate from a man in his sixties who had recovered from COVID-19.

The chain couples TRBV20-1 to TRBJ2-5; 9 bases are a match to TRBD1. The CDR3 spans 14 residues. The V segment lost 3 bases and the J segment 5 bases; nucleotides outside the gene matches: 7. Germline CDR1 DFQATT, CDR2 SNEGSKA (reference sequence). CDR3 nucleotides: TGCAGTGCTAGTGGGGACAGGGTATGGGAGACCCAGTACTTC. Translating it yields CSASGDRVWETQYF.

The chain is built from TRBV18 and TRBJ2-3; the D is unclear. CDR1 KGHSH and CDR2 LQKENI come from the germline V gene. The CDR3 runs 11 residues. V dropped 6 bases and J dropped 6 bases, with 7 bases sitting between them. CDR3 amino acids: CASSSFDTQYF. The CDR3 bases are TGTGCCAGCTCTAGTTTTGATACGCAGTATTTT.

V usage is TRBV3-1 (or the pseudogene TRBV3-2) and J usage is TRBJ2-7; 9 nucleotides agree with TRBD1. Per germline, CDR1 LGHDT and CDR2 YNNKEL (reference sequence). The CDR3 length is 16 residues. V was clipped by 6 bases and J by 4 bases; unmatched bases: 13. As DNA, the CDR3 is TGTGCCAGCAGTCCGGGGCGGGGGACAGGGATATACGAGCAGTACTTC. Translated: CASSPGRGTGIYEQYF.

The chain is built from TRBV4-2 and TRBJ1-4; TRBD1 is a possible D gene (6 bases). This CDR3 is built from 17 residues. Germline V gene data show CDR1 as LGHNA and CDR2 as YNFKEQ. Deletions cut 3 bases from V and 3 bases from J, with 17 bases between. Here the CDR3 DNA reads TGTGCCAGCAGCCATGGGGACATTATGGCCTCTAATGAAAAACTGTTTTTT. This codes for CASSHGDIMASNEKLFF.

On this clone: An end of the junction differs from the germline gene, which may be a read error. The chain links TRBV6-4 to TRBJ2-7, with TRBD1 identical over 8 bases. CDR1 is MRHNA, CDR2 SNTAGT, per germline. The CDR3 has 15 residues. The CDR3 DNA reads TGTGCCAGCAGTGTTGGGTCAGGGGGCTCCGACGAGCAGTACTTC. This codes for CASSVGSGGSDEQYF.

This chain connects TRBV5-1 to TRBJ1-2; 10 positions agree with TRBD1. CDR1 and CDR2 from the germline V gene are SGHRS and YFSETQ. After removal of 0 bases from V and 7 bases from J, the junction contained 6 bases not matched to a gene. The CDR3 extends over 15 amino acids. CDR3 amino acids: CASSLGDRGQGGYTF. The CDR3 nucleotides read TGCGCCAGCAGCTTGGGAGACAGGGGGCAAGGTGGCTACACCTTC.

The chain employs TRBV20-1 and TRBJ2-7, with no clear D. CDR1 and CDR2 (germline): DFQATT, SNEGSKA (reference sequence). The CDR3 extends over 11 amino acids. V was clipped by 6 bases and J by 0 bases, with 6 bases between them. The CDR3 spells CSAADSYEQYF. Here the CDR3 DNA reads TGCAGTGCGGCCGACTCCTACGAGCAGTACTTC.

The sample holds one count of this clone. This rearrangement joins TRBV30 to TRBJ1-4, with unresolved D. Germline CDR1 reads GTSNPN; CDR2 reads SVGIG (reference sequence). This CDR3 has 16 residues. The chain's CDR3 is CASSGGLGSTNEKLFF. As DNA, the CDR3 is TGTGCATCGAGTGGTGGGCTGGGTTCAACTAATGAAAAACTGTTTTTT.

The J gene is TRBJ2-5, the V gene TRBV7-7, with D possibly TRBD2 on 5 matching bases. CDR3 length equals 15 residues. Germline lookup yields CDR1 SSHAT and CDR2 FNYEAQ (reference sequence). V was clipped by 4 bases and J by 5 bases, with 17 bases between them. CDR3 region: CASSSTGNLGETQYF. Written as DNA, the CDR3 is TGTGCCAGCAGCTCCACCGGGAACCTGGGGGAGACCCAGTACTTC.

The chain links TRBV7-7 to TRBJ2-2; D not resolved. The CDR3 covers 13 residues. V lost 1 base and J lost 4, with 4 bases in between. Germline CDR1 and CDR2: SSHAT and FNYEAQ (reference sequence). The CDR3 bases are TGTGCCAGCAGCTTAGTTATCACCGGGGAGCTGTTTTTT. Translation: CASSLVITGELFF.

This clone was counted only a few times. V is TRBV5-1 and J is TRBJ2-7, with 8 bases identical to TRBD2. CDR3 length: 14 residues. The germline gives CDR1 SGHRS, CDR2 YFSETQ. With 0 bases clipped from V and 4 bases from J, the junction kept 3 bases outside the gene matches. CDR3 protein: CASSLGGTSYEQYF. The CDR3 region has the DNA TGCGCCAGCAGCTTGGGGGGGACTAGTTACGAGCAGTACTTC.

This clone showed up just once. CDR3 in amino acids: CASSLIPGGQETQYF. DNA of the CDR3: TGTGCCAGCAGCTTGATACCGGGGGGCCAAGAGACCCAGTACTTC. The gene calls are TRBV5-5 and TRBJ2-5; 7 bases are shared with TRBD2. The CDR3 contains 15 residues. Germline V gene lookup returns CDR1 SGHKS and CDR2 YYEKEE (reference sequence). Losses at the gene ends were 1 base for V and 1 base for J; bases not matched to a gene: 4.

The chain joins TRBV11-1 to TRBJ2-7; 9 bases align to TRBD1. CDR3 length: 14 amino acids. Germline V gene data show CDR1 as SGHAT and CDR2 as FQDESV (reference sequence). The junction had 8 bases not matched to a gene; V was cut back by 5 bases and J by 6 bases. CDR3 residues: CASSATGGPVEQYF. The CDR3 coding sequence is TGTGCCAGCAGCGCTACAGGGGGCCCCGTCGAGCAGTACTTC.

The chain joins TRBV27 to TRBJ2-4; TRBD2 matches 7 bases. There are 15 residues in the CDR3. Germline V gene lookup returns CDR1 MNHEY and CDR2 SMNVEV (reference sequence). Trimming removed 6 bases from V and 0 bases from J; junction bases left unmatched: 5. The CDR3 coding sequence is TGTGCCAGCAGCCTTGCGGGAGTAGCCAAAAACATTCAGTACTTC. This codes for CASSLAGVAKNIQYF.

The chain joins TRBV18 to TRBJ2-2, with D possibly being TRBD2 (6 bases). V was shortened by 2 bases and J by 0 bases, with 10 bases between the two germline ends. The CDR3 is 16 amino acids. The V gene's germline CDR1 is KGHSH and CDR2 LQKENI. CDR3 amino acids: CASSPVGGPNTGELFF. The CDR3 nucleotides are TGTGCCAGCTCACCAGTGGGGGGTCCGAACACCGGGGAGCTGTTTTTT.

This chain connects TRBV6-2 or TRBV6-3 to TRBJ1-2, with a weak D call TRBD1 (5 bases). Trimming took off 2 bases at V and 5 bases at J, with 15 bases between the two ends. This CDR3 is 15 amino acids long. Germline CDR1 and CDR2: MNHEY and SVGEGT. As DNA, the CDR3 is TGTGCCAGCAGTTACAGGGGCAGGGCCATTTATGGCTACACCTTC. It specifies CASSYRGRAIYGYTF.

On this clone: Other DNA sequences in the sample encode the same CDR3. V and J are TRBV27 and TRBJ2-1, with TRBD2 identical over 11 bases. The CDR3 is 16 residues long. Per germline, CDR1 MNHEY and CDR2 SMNVEV (reference sequence). Trimming took 4 bases from V and 3 from J; bases not matched to a gene: 5. The CDR3 sequence is CASSSLAGGLYNEQFF. CDR3 nucleotide sequence: TGTGCCAGCAGTTCTCTAGCGGGGGGCCTCTACAATGAGCAGTTCTTC.

The gene calls are TRBV5-1 and TRBJ2-3, with 12 bases fitting TRBD2. CDR3 length: 16 amino acids. After removal of 4 bases from V and 3 bases from J, the junction contained 6 bases not matched to a gene. CDR1 SGHRS and CDR2 YFSETQ come from the germline V gene. The CDR3 DNA reads as TGCGCCAGCAGCCAGACTAGCGGGAGTTGGACAGATACGCAGTATTTT. It translates to CASSQTSGSWTDTQYF.

The chain recombines TRBV11-3 with TRBJ2-1, with D possibly being TRBD2 (7 bases). CDR3 length equals 17 residues. V was shortened by 5 bases and J by 2 bases, with 19 bases between the two germline ends. CDR1 is SGHNT, CDR2 YENEEA, per germline. Here the CDR3 DNA reads TGTGCCAGCAGCCCTGGGGGGGGCAGGGTCCCCTACAATGAGCAGTTCTTC. Translated, it gives CASSPGGGRVPYNEQFF.

V usage is TRBV28 and J usage is TRBJ2-7, with TRBD1 matching 8 bases. The CDR3 runs to 12 residues. Germline V lookup: CDR1 MDHEN, CDR2 SYDVKM. V gave up 5 bases and J gave up 9 bases; unmatched junction bases: 6. CDR3 sequence: CASSPGGEGQYF. Written as DNA, the CDR3 is TGTGCCAGCAGTCCAGGGGGCGAGGGGCAGTACTTC.

The rearrangement joins TRBV5-4 to TRBJ2-7, with D possibly matching TRBD2 (5 bases). The CDR3 spans 15 residues. Trimming removed 2 bases at V and 2 bases at J, with 14 bases between. The germline gives CDR1 SGHNT, CDR2 YYREEE (reference sequence). CDR3 DNA: TGTGCCAGCAGCTTAGACCCTGGGAGACCCTACGAGCAGTACTTC. Amino acids: CASSLDPGRPYEQYF. Drawing the rest from reference TRBV5-4 and TRBJ2-7, the complete variable domain is ETGVTQSPTHLIKTRGQQVTLRCSSQSGHNTVSWYQQALGQGPQFIFQYYREEENGRGNFPPRFSGLQFPNYSSELNVNALELDDSALYLCASSLDPGRPYEQYFGPGTRLTVT.

The CDR3 reads CASSLEQGANTGELFF. The CDR3 coding sequence is TGTGCCAGCAGCTTGGAACAGGGAGCGAACACCGGGGAGCTGTTTTTT. This chain links TRBV5-4 with TRBJ2-2; D may be TRBD1 (6 bases). The CDR3 is made up of 16 amino acids. V was clipped by 0 bases and J by 0 bases, with 9 bases between them. CDR1 and CDR2 (germline): SGHNT, YYREEE (reference sequence).

The chain uses TRBV7-9 and TRBJ1-6; 9 bases line up with TRBD1. This CDR3 has 15 residues. The germline gives CDR1 SEHNR, CDR2 FQNEAQ (reference sequence). Losses at the gene ends were 5 bases for V and 4 bases for J; bases not matched to a gene: 3. The CDR3 DNA follows: TGTGCCAGCAGCCCGGGGACAGGGTATAATTCACCCCTCCACTTT. It encodes CASSPGTGYNSPLHF.

This chain links TRBV5-1 with TRBJ1-6, with D maybe TRBD1 (5 bases). CDR3 length equals 17 residues. Trimming stripped 4 bases from V and 0 bases from J, with 14 bases between. The germline V gene encodes CDR1 SGHRS and CDR2 YFSETQ. CDR3 DNA: TGCGCCAGCAGCAGGGGTGGGACTACCTCCTATAATTCACCCCTCCACTTT. Translating gives CASSRGGTTSYNSPLHF.

The V and J genes are TRBV28 and TRBJ2-3; TRBD1 agrees at 7 bases. The CDR3 is made up of 15 amino acids. The germline V gene encodes CDR1 MDHEN and CDR2 SYDVKM. V trimming: 6 bases; J trimming: 2 bases; junction bases outside the gene matches: 8. The CDR3 bases are TGTGCCAGCAGATCGACAGGGCGATACACAGATACGCAGTATTTT. Translating gives CASRSTGRYTDTQYF.

The V and J genes are TRBV12-3 or TRBV12-4 and TRBJ1-2, with D tentatively TRBD1 (5 bases). The V end was cut by 5 bases, the J end by 2 bases, with 6 bases between. The CDR3 is 12 amino acids. For the CDR3, the DNA is TGTGCCAGCAGTCCAGGGAACTATGGCTACACCTTC. Its protein is CASSPGNYGYTF.

The J gene is TRBJ2-2, the V gene TRBV6-5; 9 bases agree with TRBD1. CDR3 length: 14 amino acids. Germline values: CDR1 MNHEY, CDR2 SVGAGI. J lost 4 bases, V lost 6 bases, and 3 bases had no gene match. The CDR3 reads CASRTTGGTGELFF. The CDR3 DNA sequence: TGTGCCAGCAGAACGACAGGGGGCACCGGGGAGCTGTTTTTT.

V is TRBV13 and J is TRBJ2-3; D is unresolved. CDR1 PRHDT and CDR2 FYEKMQ come from the germline V gene (reference sequence). V dropped 3 bases and J dropped 0 bases, with 4 bases sitting between them. The CDR3 contains 13 residues. The CDR3 DNA is TGTGCCAGCAGCTTCCCTAGCACAGATACGCAGTATTTT. Its protein product is CASSFPSTDTQYF.

The rearrangement joins TRBV2 to TRBJ2-7; perhaps TRBD2 as D (7 bases). The CDR3 runs to 15 residues. Germline V gene sequence: CDR1 SNHLY, CDR2 FYNNEI. V lost 2 bases and J lost 3, with 14 bases in between. The CDR3 here is CASSERGGKGYEQYF. CDR3 DNA sequence: TGTGCCAGCAGTGAAAGGGGGGGAAAAGGCTACGAGCAGTACTTC. Supplemented by reference TRBV2 and TRBJ2-7, the full variable domain reads EPEVTQTPSHQVTQMGQEVILRCVPISNHLYFYWYRQILGQKVEFLVSFYNNEISEKSEIFDDQFSVERPDGSNFTLKIRSTKLEDSAMYFCASSERGGKGYEQYFGPGTRLTVT.